Listed below are T cell receptor beta chains from one sample, sequenced in a study of T cell repertoires in cytomegalovirus infection. TCRdb re-called the reads with MiXCR, one entry per CDR3 protein. This table holds around 340,000 distinct CDR3 sequences, around 29% found once. Their antigen targets remain unknown. The specimen was cultured PBMCs, collected from culture after CMV antigen stimulation. The receptors were gathered from a human donor in good health (CMV status not recorded). Some clones in this sample may be carry-over from other donors' samples. The CDR3 runs from the conserved cysteine through the conserved F or W.

v_gene	CDR3aa
TRBV7-9	CASSPRTIGELFF
TRBV5-1	CASSSRGAPNTGELFF
TRBV6-6	CASSYSRHTSYEQYF
TRBV7-8	CASRPRTGVNTEAFF
TRBV7-3	CASSLRGRGSGSEQFF
TRBV12-3/TRBV12-4	CASSAGTGGWQPQHF
TRBV5-4	CASTRWGRETDTQYF
TRBV7-3	CASSYDRGSYEQYF
TRBV25-1	CASSPIRDRVSGANVLTF
TRBV6-2/TRBV6-3	CASSPLTSIRVEAFF
TRBV20-1	CSARSGPDTQYF
TRBV10-3	CATSGTGSREQYF
TRBV7-2	CASSLAQVNTEAFF
TRBV5-4	CASSLTGRTNSPAFF
TRBV28	CAGGQTGPNEKLFF
TRBV20-1	CSASAGTNQPQHF
TRBV15	CATSAGLAGNEQFF
TRBV18	CASSPEPGSAEAFF
TRBV12-3/TRBV12-4	CASSSESIQETQYF
TRBV4-1	CASSQTDRAYGYTF
TRBV24-1	CATSGASRYQETQYF
TRBV7-8	CASSSSTGRGTEAFF
TRBV28	CASRSSLYSNQPQHF
TRBV27	CASSTIAGVSYNEQFF
TRBV7-9	CASSSGHSNNEQFF
TRBV7-2	CASSLSGIVTDTQNF
TRBV4-2	CASSQLLADNEQFF
TRBV5-1	CASSSVTGNTEAFF
TRBV6-5	CASSPRWVPGTKNEQFF
TRBV12-3/TRBV12-4	CASSLESGGPNQPQHF
TRBV2	CASSPGTTEGGIQYF
TRBV7-2	CASSFRRRETQYF
TRBV5-1	CASSLGLAGGNSYNEQFF
TRBV19	CASSIIPTGTFTNYGYTF
TRBV5-1	CASSLVRDRQYF
TRBV27	CASTEGVRSSPLHF
TRBV7-3	CASSPGPGGSEAFF
TRBV28	CASRERRPNYGYTF
TRBV19	CASSFMVFGTGNSGPEAFF
TRBV6-2/TRBV6-3	CASRHRDRPEAFF
TRBV12-3/TRBV12-4	CASSSLGRGIQYF